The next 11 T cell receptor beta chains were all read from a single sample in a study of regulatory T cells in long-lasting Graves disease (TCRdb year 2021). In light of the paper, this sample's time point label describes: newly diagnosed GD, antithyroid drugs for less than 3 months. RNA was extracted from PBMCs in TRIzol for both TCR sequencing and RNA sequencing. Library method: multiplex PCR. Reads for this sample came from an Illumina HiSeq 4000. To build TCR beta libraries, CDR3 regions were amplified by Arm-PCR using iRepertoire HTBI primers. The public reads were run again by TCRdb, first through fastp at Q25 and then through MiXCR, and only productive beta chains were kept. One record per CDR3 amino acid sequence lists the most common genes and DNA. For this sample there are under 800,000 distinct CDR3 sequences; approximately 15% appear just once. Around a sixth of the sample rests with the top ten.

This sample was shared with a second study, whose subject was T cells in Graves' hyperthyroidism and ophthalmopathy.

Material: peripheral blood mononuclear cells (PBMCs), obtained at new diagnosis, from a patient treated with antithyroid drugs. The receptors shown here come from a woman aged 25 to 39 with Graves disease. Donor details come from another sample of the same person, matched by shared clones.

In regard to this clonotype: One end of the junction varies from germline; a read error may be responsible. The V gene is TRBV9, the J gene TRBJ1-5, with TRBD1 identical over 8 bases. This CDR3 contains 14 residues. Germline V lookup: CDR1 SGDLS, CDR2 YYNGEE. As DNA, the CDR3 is TGTGCCGGCAGCGCTGGACAGGGAAGTCAGCCCCAGCATTTT. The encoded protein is CAGSAGQGSQPQHF.

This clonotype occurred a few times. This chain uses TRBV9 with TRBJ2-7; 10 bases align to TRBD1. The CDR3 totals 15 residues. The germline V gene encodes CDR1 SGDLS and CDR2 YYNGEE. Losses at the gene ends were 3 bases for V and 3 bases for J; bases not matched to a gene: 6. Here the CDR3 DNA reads TGTGCCAGCAGCGCCGGGACAGGGGACGTCTACGAGCAGTACTTC. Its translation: CASSAGTGDVYEQYF.

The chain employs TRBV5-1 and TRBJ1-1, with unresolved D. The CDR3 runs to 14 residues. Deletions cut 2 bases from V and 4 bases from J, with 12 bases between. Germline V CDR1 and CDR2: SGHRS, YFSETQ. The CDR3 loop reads CASSFHEVSTEAFF. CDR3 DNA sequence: TGCGCCAGCAGCTTTCACGAGGTTTCCACTGAAGCTTTCTTT.

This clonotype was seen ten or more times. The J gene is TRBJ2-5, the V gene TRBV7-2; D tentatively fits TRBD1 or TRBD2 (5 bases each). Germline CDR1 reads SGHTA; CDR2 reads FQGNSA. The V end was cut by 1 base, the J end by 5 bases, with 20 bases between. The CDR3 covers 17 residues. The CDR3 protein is CASSLGDRPRWGETQYF. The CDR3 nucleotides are TGTGCCAGCAGCTTAGGGGACCGCCCCCGCTGGGGGGAGACCCAGTACTTC.

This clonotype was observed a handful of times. The CDR3 sequence is CASASSYEQYF. The CDR3 DNA is TGCGCCAGCGCGAGCTCCTACGAGCAGTACTTC. The chain uses TRBV5-1 and TRBJ2-7; D unresolved. Trimming removed 7 bases at V and 0 bases at J, with 5 bases between. From germline, CDR1 is SGHRS and CDR2 YFSETQ. This CDR3 has 11 residues. Complete variable domain (other parts from reference TRBV5-1 and TRBJ2-7): KAGVTQTPRYLIKTRGQQVTLSCSPISGHRSVSWYQQTPGQGLQFLFEYFSETQRNKGNFPGRFSGRQFSNSRSEMNVSTLELGDSALYLCASASSYEQYFGPGTRLTVT.

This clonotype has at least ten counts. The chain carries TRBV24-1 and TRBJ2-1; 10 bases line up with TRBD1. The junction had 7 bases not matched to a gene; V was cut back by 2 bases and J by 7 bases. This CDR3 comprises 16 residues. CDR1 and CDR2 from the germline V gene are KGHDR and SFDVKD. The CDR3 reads CATSDYTGTGVNEQFF. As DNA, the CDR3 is TGTGCCACCAGTGATTATACCGGGACAGGGGTTAATGAGCAGTTCTTC.

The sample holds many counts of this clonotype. The CDR3 reads CASSLLTYGYTF. CDR3 DNA: TGTGCCAGCAGTTTACTAACCTATGGCTACACCTTC. The V and J genes are TRBV28 and TRBJ1-2; unclear D gene. With 2 bases removed from V and 4 bases from J, the gap between germline ends came to 5 bases. Germline V gene lookup returns CDR1 MDHEN and CDR2 SYDVKM. The CDR3 covers 12 residues.

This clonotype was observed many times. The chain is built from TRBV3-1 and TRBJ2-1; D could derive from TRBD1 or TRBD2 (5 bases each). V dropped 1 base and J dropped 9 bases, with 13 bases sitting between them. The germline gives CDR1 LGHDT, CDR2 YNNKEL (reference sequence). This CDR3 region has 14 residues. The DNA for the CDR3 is TGTGCCAGCAGCCAAGGAGCGAGTGGGGGTGAGCAGTTCTTC. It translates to CASSQGASGGEQFF.

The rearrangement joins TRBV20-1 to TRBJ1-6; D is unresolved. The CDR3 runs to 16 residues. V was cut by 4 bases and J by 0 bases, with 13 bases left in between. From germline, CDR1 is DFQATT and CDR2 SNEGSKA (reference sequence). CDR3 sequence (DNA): TGCAGTGCTACCCCGGGAGTGGGCTCCTATAATTCACCCCTCCACTTT. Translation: CSATPGVGSYNSPLHF.

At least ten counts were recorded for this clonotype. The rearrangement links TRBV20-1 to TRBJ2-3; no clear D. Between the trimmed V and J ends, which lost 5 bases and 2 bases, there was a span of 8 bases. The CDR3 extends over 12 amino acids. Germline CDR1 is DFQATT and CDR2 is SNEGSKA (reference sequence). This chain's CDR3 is CSAEGNTDTQYF. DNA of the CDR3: TGCAGTGCTGAAGGGAACACAGATACGCAGTATTTT.

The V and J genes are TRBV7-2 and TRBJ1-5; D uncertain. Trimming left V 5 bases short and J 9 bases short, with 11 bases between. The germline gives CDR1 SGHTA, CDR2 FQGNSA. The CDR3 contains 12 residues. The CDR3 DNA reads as TGTGCCAGCAGCCCCCCCCGTCTGCCCCAGCATTTT. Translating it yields CASSPPRLPQHF.